This T cell receptor beta chain was documented in a study of T cells in localized non-small cell lung cancer (dated by TCRdb to the early 2020s). Background on the whole study: The study examined T cell repertoires in under 300 patients with early-stage NSCLC and compared tumors with uninvolved tumor-adjacent lungs. The mean age of the NSCLC patients was 50 to 85 years, with 130 or so men and about a hundred women. The cohort consisted of about 240 treatment-naive NSCLC patients whose localized lung tumors had been resected.

Study-wide findings and limitations: Because of the exploratory design, TCR variables were selected using unadjusted p-values without false-discovery rate correction. Because multi-region tumor sequencing was not performed, intratumor heterogeneity could not be ruled out. Uninvolved tumor-adjacent lung showed the highest T cell clonality, higher than tumor, which suggests more focused antigenic responses in the uninvolved tumor-adjacent lung. Longer overall survival was associated with higher T cell density in blood, whereas shorter survival was associated with higher clonality in adjacent lung. A median of approximately 62 of the top 100 tumor clones turned up in the paired uninvolved adjacent lung, and under 30 of those clones also ranked among the top 100 of that same adjacent lung.

The immunoSEQ Assay was used to sequence TCR beta CDR3 regions from DNA. The original methods were these. T cell density was computed as TCR beta template counts normalized to usable DNA estimated by amplifying housekeeping genes. Richness was estimated using the preseqR package, with extrapolation to 400,000 templates for PBMC samples and to 120,000 templates for tissue samples. Clonality was calculated as one minus Pielou's evenness. Tissue-enriched TCRs were identified through differential abundance testing performed on productive amino-acid clonotypes, with a minimum total count of 5 and an alpha of 0.1. The Jaccard Index and the Morisita Overlap Index were used to measure repertoire overlap between compartments. GLIPH clustered TCR beta CDR3s with public tetramer-defined viral CDR3s; viral motifs required at least three viral sequences plus V-gene enrichment. Drawn from immuneACCESS, this table holds only the in-frame rearrangements with V and J called that TCRdb kept. Clones are partly lost; checked studies trace under half to an unresolved V gene and leave the rest unexplained. V and J calls and clone size are as listed in that table; D and trimming were resolved from the DNA. Across this sample there are more than 12,000 clones, with 75% to 90% seen only once. 20% to 25% of the sample is in the top ten clones.

About this clone itself: This receptor's antigen is unknown. Base-call qualities are not available, and no considerably larger clone is one nucleotide away.

At diagnosis, peripheral blood, uninvolved tumor-adjacent lung and tumor were collected and stored as a combination of fresh-frozen and FFPE material. For TCR repertoire profiling, the blood samples were analyzed as peripheral blood mononuclear cells. CDR1 and CDR2, looked up from the germline V gene (reference sequence), are DFQATT and SNEGSKA. V drops 5 bases and J drops 3 bases, leaving 7 bases in between. The cysteine opens and the phenylalanine closes a CDR3 of 11 amino acids. Only the CDR3 portion is preserved as DNA: 33 bases, with reading frame beginning at the first base. The specimen was peripheral blood, collected before any cancer treatment. The sequence joins TRBV20-1 to TRBJ1-1; there is no confident call for the D gene. This sequence originates from an older female donor with stage I squamous cell lung carcinoma. This receptor carries the CDR3 CSAARDTEAFF. The DNA is as follows: TGCAGTGCTGCTCGGGACACTGAAGCTTTCTTT.